This T cell receptor beta chain was profiled in a study of T cells after posttransplantation cyclophosphamide. Busulfan-fludarabine conditioning, marrow transplant, and cyclophosphamide on days +3 and +4 were administered. Notes on the study in general: Later post-transplant blood repertoires were often dominated by donor CD8+ memory clones.

Clones were sequenced by immunoSEQ multiplex PCR, and TCRdb holds only the in-frame ones, with some missing. Among roughly 6,800 clones listed, 92% were seen once. As to this clone: Its antigen remains unidentified.

J was trimmed by 16 bases and V by 0 bases; bases with no gene match: 11. This CDR3 region has 15 residues. Per the germline V gene, CDR1 is MNHEY and CDR2 is SVGAGI. This rearrangement joins TRBV6-5 to TRBJ2-1; 11 bases agree with TRBD2. The receptor was derived from a female patient between 50 and 60 years old who received an allogeneic stem cell transplant from a related donor, was CMV-positive, and had no GVHD. Some T cells may be supplied by the graft donor. The specimen comprised PBMCs, sampled 1404 days after allogeneic stem cell transplant with posttransplant cyclophosphamide. CDR3 amino acids: CASSYSTSGSHWLFF. As DNA, the CDR3 is TGTGCCAGCAGTTACTCTACTAGCGGGAGTCACTGGCTTTTCTTC.